The sequence of this TCR beta chain was determined in a study of Graves' ophthalmopathy and Graves' hyperthyroidism. Amplification of TCR beta CDR3 regions used RNA transcripts. In the first round, RT-PCR was carried out with HTBI primers, and a multiplex PCR formed the second round. TCRdb ran MiXCR on the multiplex PCR reads and lists one entry per CDR3 protein. The table has a few hundred thousand distinct CDR3 sequences, less than 45% seen once; the top ten hold 4% to 5%. CDR1 and CDR2 (germline): LNHDA, SQIVND (reference sequence). CDR3 length equals 15 residues. Trimming pared 3 bases from V and 8 bases from J, leaving 14 bases between. As for this clonotype: Antigen: not known.

Study-level points and caveats: Blood was where most expanded thyroid clonotypes above 0.001 frequency also turned up.

The rearrangement joins TRBV19 to TRBJ1-6; D unclear. Sequenced sample: peripheral blood or thyroid tissue (not recorded which). The receptor comes from an adult man with Graves' hyperthyroidism. CDR3 DNA sequence: TGTGCCAGTAGTATCGGACGGGGAAGTCATTCACCCCTCCACTTT. The encoded protein is CASSIGRGSHSPLHF.